A selection of T cell receptor beta chains follows, all from one sample in a study of OX40 agonist ivuxolimab in advanced cancers. This table comes from immunoSEQ multiplex PCR, and its TCRdb copy is limited to in-frame clones, with some not included. The data hold 70,000 to 80,000 clones, with 89% observed a single time. The sequenced sample was CD4+ or CD8+ T cells sorted from blood, obtained in a trial of the OX40 agonist ivuxolimab. These receptors all come from an adult with an advanced solid tumor such as melanoma, head and neck, liver or kidney cancer. CDR3s include the opening cysteine and the closing phenylalanine or tryptophan. A D gene is named only where the DNA matches it firmly. Clone size is given for some rows only: seen once, a few or many times, or a class if the clone is expanded.

TRBD1 | TRBJ2-3 | TRBV7-6 | - | TGTGCCAGCAGCTTAAGGAGTGTGTTGGGGACAGGGGCAGATACGCAGTATTTT | CASSLRSVLGTGADTQYF
TRBD1 | TRBJ1-5 | TRBV9 | - | TGTGCCAGCAGCGTAGGACAGGGGAGCAATCAGCCCCAGCATTTT | CASSVGQGSNQPQHF
- | TRBJ2-3 | TRBV11-2 | - | TGTGCCAGCAGCTCCGGGACTAGCACAGATACGCAGTATTTT | CASSSGTSTDTQYF
TRBD2 | TRBJ2-7 | TRBV27 | - | TGTGCCAGCAGACCCGGACTAGCCGCCTACGAGCAGTACTTC | CASRPGLAAYEQYF
- | TRBJ1-1 | TRBV6-5 | once | TGTGCCAGCAGTTACCACTCAACAGGGTTGAACACTGAAGCTTTCTTT | CASSYHSTGLNTEAFF
- | TRBJ1-5 | TRBV5-4 | - | TGTGCCAGCAGCAAGAACAGCAATCAGCCCCAGCATTTT | CASSKNSNQPQHF
TRBD1 | TRBJ2-1 | TRBV7-9 | - | TGTGCCAGCAGCGGATCGACAGGGTTGGATGAGCAGTTCTTC | CASSGSTGLDEQFF
TRBD1 | TRBJ1-3 | TRBV11-2 | - | TGTGCCAGCGGAGCCGGGGACAGGGGGCCCGCTTACTCTGGAAACACCATATATTTT | CASGAGDRGPAYSGNTIYF
- | TRBJ1-2 | TRBV5-4 | - | TGTGCCAGCAGCTTGGAATCAGAATATGGCTACACCTTC | CASSLESEYGYTF
- | TRBJ2-1 | TRBV30 | - | TGTGCCTGGAGAGTGATCGGAGCGAGCTCCTACAATGAGCAGTTCTTC | CAWRVIGASSYNEQFF
TRBD1 | TRBJ2-7 | TRBV5-5 | - | TGTGCCAGCAGCTTGGATCAGGGGGCCGGCGAGCAGTACTTC | CASSLDQGAGEQYF
TRBD1 | TRBJ1-1 | TRBV27 | - | TGTGCCAGCAGTTGGACAGGGGGAAGTGGGACTGAAGCTTTCTTT | CASSWTGGSGTEAFF
- | TRBJ2-2 | TRBV5-8 | - | TGTGCCAGCAGCTTGGGTCCTGGTACTTCGAACACCGGGGAGCTGTTTTTT | CASSLGPGTSNTGELFF
TRBD1 | TRBJ2-7 | TRBV6-1 | few | TGTGCCAGCAGGCCAGGGACAGGGGTATACGAGCAGTACTTC | CASRPGTGVYEQYF
TRBD2 | TRBJ2-7 | TRBV7-7 | - | TGTGCCAGCAGCCCTGGACTAGCGGACACCTACGAGCAGTACTTC | CASSPGLADTYEQYF
TRBD2 | TRBJ2-1 | TRBV11-1 | once | TGTGCCAGCAGCCGTGGGACTAGCGGGATAAATGAGCAGTTCTTC | CASSRGTSGINEQFF
TRBD2 | TRBJ2-2 | TRBV11-2 | - | TGTGCCACCAGACTAGCAGCGAACACCGGGGAGCTGTTTTTT | CATRLAANTGELFF
TRBD1 | TRBJ2-1 | TRBV11-3 | - | TGTGCCAGCAGGACGGAGGACAGGGGTTACAATGAGCAGTTCTTC | CASRTEDRGYNEQFF
- | TRBJ2-1 | TRBV15 | - | TGTGCCACCAGCAGCGGGGAACCCCCCCATGAGCAGTTCTTC | CATSSGEPPHEQFF
- | TRBJ1-1 | TRBV9 | - | TGTGCCAGCAGCGTAGGCCGGGGAGGGGACACTGAAGCTTTCTTT | CASSVGRGGDTEAFF
- | TRBJ2-2 | TRBV19 | once | TGTGCCTCTACTGGCGGGACGGCGAACACCGGGGAGCTGTTTTTT | CASTGGTANTGELFF
- | TRBJ2-5 | TRBV4-2 | - | TGTGCCAGCAGCCAAGATGGTCGAGAGACCCAGTACTTC | CASSQDGRETQYF
- | TRBJ1-1 | TRBV18 | - | TGTGCCAGCTCACCAGTAGGCTCCACTGAAGCTTTCTTT | CASSPVGSTEAFF
- | TRBJ1-2 | TRBV7-2 | - | TGTGCCAGCAGCTTAGTACATAACTATGGCTACACCTTC | CASSLVHNYGYTF
- | TRBJ1-4 | TRBV6-5 | - | TGTGCCAGCTCCCTGGCTCCGGCAACTAATGAAAAACTGTTTTTT | CASSLAPATNEKLFF
- | TRBJ2-1 | TRBV30 | - | TGTGCCTGGTGGGAAAAGAGCGATGAGCAGTTCTTC | CAWWEKSDEQFF
TRBD2 | TRBJ2-7 | TRBV5-1 | - | TGCGCCAGCAGGGCCGGGACTAGCGTTTACGAGCAGTACTTC | CASRAGTSVYEQYF
- | TRBJ2-2 | TRBV6-6 | - | TGTGCCAGCAGGGGCAGTCGGGACACCGGGGAGCTGTTTTTT | CASRGSRDTGELFF
- | TRBJ1-1 | TRBV6-5 | - | TGTGCCAGCAGTTCCCCAACTCAGGGTTTTGAAGCTTTCTTT | CASSSPTQGFEAFF
- | TRBJ2-7 | TRBV9 | - | TGTGCCAGCAGCGTAGAAGGGGGAGCCGGTTACGAGCAGTACTTC | CASSVEGGAGYEQYF
TRBD2 | TRBJ2-7 | TRBV19 | - | TGTGCCAGTAGTATAGACCTAGCGGGAGAAACCTACGAGCAGTACTTC | CASSIDLAGETYEQYF
TRBD2 | TRBJ2-5 | TRBV11-3 | - | TGTGCCAGCAGCCTACGGTTCGCGGGAGGTGAGACCCAGTACTTC | CASSLRFAGGETQYF
- | TRBJ1-5 | TRBV7-2 | - | TGTGCCAGCAGCTTAGCCAGGGATCAGCCCCAGCATTTT | CASSLARDQPQHF
- | TRBJ2-7 | TRBV7-2 | - | TGTGCCAGCAGCTTCGCGGGTGGCTCCTACGAGCAGTACTTC | CASSFAGGSYEQYF
- | TRBJ1-2 | TRBV15 | once | TGTGCCACCAGCCCAAGGAATACGATTCTCCCCCGGTACTATGGCTACACCTTC | CATSPRNTILPRYYGYTF
TRBD1 | TRBJ1-5 | TRBV27 | - | TGTGCCAGCAAGAGCCAGGGGGCTGGAAATCAGCCCCAGCATTTT | CASKSQGAGNQPQHF
- | TRBJ2-7 | TRBV7-9 | - | TGTGCCAGCAGCTTAGCGACGGATCCCTACGAGCAGTACTTC | CASSLATDPYEQYF
TRBD2 | TRBJ2-3 | TRBV6-1 | - | TGTGCCAGCCTAAGGGACTATTCTAGCACAGATACGCAGTATTTT | CASLRDYSSTDTQYF
TRBD2 | TRBJ2-3 | TRBV7-9 | - | TGTGCCAGCAGCTTAGGGCTAGCGGGCACAGATACGCAGTATTTT | CASSLGLAGTDTQYF
- | TRBJ2-2 | TRBV30 | few | TGTGCCTCCCCCCATGACGGGGAGCTGTTTTTT | CASPHDGELFF